Listed below are T cell receptor beta chains from one sample, sequenced in a study of T cell repertoires and HLA-DP antigens. Their specific antigens are unknown. Assay: immunoSEQ multiplex PCR; the TCRdb copy retains only in-frame clones and omits some. The sample records some 110,000 clones, 90% to 95% being singletons. The sequencing input was CD4+ T cells from PBMCs. Receptors were obtained from a woman between 18 and 29 years old in good health and CMV-seronegative. Each CDR3 is given with its conserved first and last residue. The D gene is left open where the match is weak. Size tells how often a clone was seen (once, few, many) or the class of an expanded clone, and some rows leave it out.

j_call d_call clone_size cdr3_length v_call cdr3_nt cdr3_aa
TRBJ2-7 TRBD1 - 14 TRBV6-5 TGTGCCAGCAGCGGGACAGGGGGATCCTACGAGCAGTACTTC CASSGTGGSYEQYF
TRBJ1-2 - - 13 TRBV27 TGTGCCAGCACCGACTGGGGAGACTATGGCTACACCTTC CASTDWGDYGYTF
TRBJ1-3 TRBD1 - 20 TRBV5-1 TGCGCCAGCAGCCCGCCTGGGACAGGGGATCGGGGCTTCTCTGGAAACACCATATATTTT CASSPPGTGDRGFSGNTIYF
TRBJ2-5 - - 15 TRBV9 TGTGCCAGCAGCGTAGGCCCCGCCAGGGAAGAGACCCAGTACTTC CASSVGPAREETQYF
TRBJ1-5 TRBD1 - 18 TRBV19 TGTGCCAGTAGTGTTACCCGGGGACAGGGGTTTAGCAATCAGCCCCAGCATTTT CASSVTRGQGFSNQPQHF
TRBJ1-1 - - 13 TRBV7-9 TGTGCCAGCAGCTACGAGGGCAACACTGAAGCTTTCTTT CASSYEGNTEAFF
TRBJ2-2 - - 14 TRBV11-2 TGTGCCAGCAGCTTAGATGGTTCCACCGGGGAGCTGTTTTTT CASSLDGSTGELFF
TRBJ2-1 - - 15 TRBV19 TGTGCCAGTAGTGCGCAAATCAGCGAACTCAATGAGCAGTTCTTC CASSAQISELNEQFF
TRBJ2-3 - - 15 TRBV7-3 TGTGCCAGCAGCCGAAAGGAGCGGTACACAGATACGCAGTATTTT CASSRKERYTDTQYF
TRBJ1-4 TRBD1 - 15 TRBV6-5 TGTGCCAGCCGCTCCCGGGACAGGGGCGGTGAAAAACTGTTTTTT CASRSRDRGGEKLFF
TRBJ1-2 - - 13 TRBV7-3 TGTGCCAGCAGCGCTGGGAAGGACTATGGCTACACCTTC CASSAGKDYGYTF
TRBJ1-4 - - 15 TRBV7-9 TGTGCCAGCAGCCCTACGGGTAATGAAGTAGAAAAACTGTTTTTT CASSPTGNEVEKLFF
TRBJ1-1 TRBD1 - 15 TRBV19 TGTGCCAGTAGTGAGAGACAGGGACCGAACACTGAAGCTTTCTTT CASSERQGPNTEAFF
TRBJ2-6 TRBD1 - 15 TRBV2 TGTGCCAGCAGTGACGGGACAGCTGGGGCCAACGTCCTGACTTTC CASSDGTAGANVLTF
TRBJ1-5 - - 15 TRBV23-1 TGCGCCAGCAGTCAATTTCATCCAGGCAATCAGCCCCAGCATTTT CASSQFHPGNQPQHF
TRBJ2-7 TRBD2 - 13 TRBV28 TGTGCCAGCATGGTGGCGGGAGGGCTTGAGCAGTACTTC CASMVAGGLEQYF
TRBJ1-2 TRBD1 - 18 TRBV10-1 TGCGCCAGCAGTGAGTCAGGCAGGGGGCAGGGTTCTAACTATGGCTACACCTTC CASSESGRGQGSNYGYTF
TRBJ1-2 - - 13 TRBV7-8 TGTGCCAGCAGCCCGGACTCCAACTATGGCTACACCTTC CASSPDSNYGYTF
TRBJ1-1 - once 16 TRBV28 TGTGCCAGCAGCTCCCGGGGCCCTCGTGGGCTTACTGAAGCTTTCTTT CASSSRGPRGLTEAFF
TRBJ1-2 TRBD1 - 15 TRBV5-1 TGCGCCAGCAGCTTGAACCCGGGACAGTTGCAGGGCTACACCTTC CASSLNPGQLQGYTF
TRBJ1-1 TRBD1 - 14 TRBV5-1 TGCGCCAGCAGCTTTCGACAGGGGGACACTGAAGCTTTCTTT CASSFRQGDTEAFF
TRBJ1-3 - - 12 TRBV28 TGTGCCAGCAGGTCAGGGGCGAACACCATATATTTT CASRSGANTIYF
TRBJ2-5 - - 17 TRBV7-2 TGTGCCAGCAGCTTATATCCTTCCAGCGGGTATGGGGAGACCCAGTACTTC CASSLYPSSGYGETQYF
TRBJ1-4 - - 15 TRBV5-4 TGTGCCAGCAGCTTACGGGTGGGGGTTAATGAAAAACTGTTTTTT CASSLRVGVNEKLFF
TRBJ1-1 TRBD1 - 14 TRBV2 TGTGCCAGCAGTAGGACAGGGCAGAACACTGAAGCTTTCTTT CASSRTGQNTEAFF
TRBJ1-3 - - 17 TRBV18 TGTGCCAGCTCACCCAACCCATCAGCCCTCTCTGGAAACACCATATATTTT CASSPNPSALSGNTIYF
TRBJ2-4 - - 15 TRBV5-8 TGTGCCAGCAGCTTGATGAAGGGAGCCAAAAACATTCAGTACTTC CASSLMKGAKNIQYF
TRBJ2-1 TRBD2 few 16 TRBV11-2 TGTGCCAGCAGCTTAGCTAGCGGGGCGGTCTACAATGAGCAGTTCTTC CASSLASGAVYNEQFF
TRBJ2-4 - - 14 TRBV6-1 TGTGCCAGCATTCCTCTCGGGGGCGGGAACATTCAGTACTTC CASIPLGGGNIQYF
TRBJ2-7 TRBD1 - 16 TRBV30 TGTGCCTGGAGTCCCCCCCCGCCTGGACAGGGTTACGAGCAGTACTTC CAWSPPPPGQGYEQYF
TRBJ2-5 - - 13 TRBV28 TGTGCCAGCACCCCCGGGGGCCAAGAGACCCAGTACTTC CASTPGGQETQYF